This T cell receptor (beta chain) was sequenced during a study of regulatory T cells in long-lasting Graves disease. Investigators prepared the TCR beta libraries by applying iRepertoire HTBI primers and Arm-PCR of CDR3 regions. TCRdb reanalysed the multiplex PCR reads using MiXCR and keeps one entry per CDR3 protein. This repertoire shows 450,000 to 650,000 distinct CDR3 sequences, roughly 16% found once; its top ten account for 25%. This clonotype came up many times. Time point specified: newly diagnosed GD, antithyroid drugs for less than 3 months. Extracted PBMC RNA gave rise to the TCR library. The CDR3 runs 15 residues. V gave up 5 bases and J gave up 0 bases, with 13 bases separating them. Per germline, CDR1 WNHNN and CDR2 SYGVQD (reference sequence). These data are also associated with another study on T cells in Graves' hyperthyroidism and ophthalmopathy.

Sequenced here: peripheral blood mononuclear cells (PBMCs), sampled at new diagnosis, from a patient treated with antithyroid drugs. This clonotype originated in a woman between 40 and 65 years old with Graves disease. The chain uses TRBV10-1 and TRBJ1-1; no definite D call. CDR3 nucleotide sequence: TGCGCCAGCAGTCGATGGAGCGAGGTGAACACTGAAGCTTTCTTT. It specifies CASSRWSEVNTEAFF.